These T cell receptor beta chains were read from a single sample in a study of cytomegalovirus exposure and HLA in healthy donors. TCRdb's copy holds only in-frame clones and misses some; the assay was immunoSEQ multiplex PCR. The sample shows about 160,000 clones, less than 85% of them seen only once. Sample: PBMCs. The receptors derive from a man in his fifties in good health and CMV-seropositive. Both conserved end residues are part of each CDR3. The D gene is left open where the match is weak. Only some rows state a clone size, as once, few, many or a class for expanded clones.

clone size: NA; J gene: TRBJ2-7; D gene: TRBD2; V gene: TRBV28; CDR3 DNA: TGTGCCAGCAGTTCAGCGGGCGGGAGGGGCCTCTACGAGCAGTACTTC; CDR3 protein: CASSSAGGRGLYEQYF
clone size: NA; J gene: TRBJ2-1; D gene: TRBD2; V gene: TRBV7-7; CDR3 DNA: TGTGCTAGCAGCAAAATCACCGGGACTAGCGGGAGGTCCTACAATGAGCAGTTCTTC; CDR3 protein: CASSKITGTSGRSYNEQFF
clone size: NA; J gene: TRBJ2-7; D gene: NA; V gene: TRBV4-1; CDR3 DNA: TGCGCCAGCAGCCAAGATCCCAGGGTGGGCGAGCAGTACTTC; CDR3 protein: CASSQDPRVGEQYF
clone size: NA; J gene: TRBJ2-2; D gene: NA; V gene: TRBV4-1; CDR3 DNA: TGCGCCAGCAGCCAAGATGGCCAGACGGGCGGGGAGCTGTTTTTT; CDR3 protein: CASSQDGQTGGELFF
clone size: NA; J gene: TRBJ2-2; D gene: NA; V gene: TRBV11-1; CDR3 DNA: TGTGCCAGCAGCTTACGTTGGATAGCGGCGAACACCGGGGAGCTGTTTTTT; CDR3 protein: CASSLRWIAANTGELFF
clone size: NA; J gene: TRBJ2-4; D gene: TRBD2; V gene: TRBV6-5; CDR3 DNA: TGTGCCAGCGGGGTAGCGGGAGCCAAAAACATTCAGTACTTC; CDR3 protein: CASGVAGAKNIQYF
clone size: once; J gene: TRBJ2-1; D gene: TRBD2; V gene: TRBV27; CDR3 DNA: TGTGCCAGCACCTGGACTAGCGGGAGTTATGAGCAGTTCTTC; CDR3 protein: CASTWTSGSYEQFF
clone size: NA; J gene: TRBJ2-1; D gene: TRBD2; V gene: TRBV5-1; CDR3 DNA: TGCGCCAGCAGCTGGACCTCTAGCGGGGGCATCTATGAGCAGTTCTTC; CDR3 protein: CASSWTSSGGIYEQFF
clone size: NA; J gene: TRBJ2-7; D gene: TRBD1; V gene: TRBV9; CDR3 DNA: TGTGCCAGCAGCGTAGCTACAGGGGGGTACGAGCAGTACTTC; CDR3 protein: CASSVATGGYEQYF
clone size: NA; J gene: TRBJ2-1; D gene: NA; V gene: TRBV4-1; CDR3 DNA: TGCGCCAGCAGCCCAGACAGGGTTCGCCGGGAGGTCTACAATGAGCAGTTCTTC; CDR3 protein: CASSPDRVRREVYNEQFF
clone size: NA; J gene: TRBJ2-7; D gene: NA; V gene: TRBV7-9; CDR3 DNA: TGTGCCAGCAGCTTAGCAGGTGGGAGCTCCTACGAGCAGTACTTC; CDR3 protein: CASSLAGGSSYEQYF
clone size: NA; J gene: TRBJ2-1; D gene: NA; V gene: TRBV7-3; CDR3 DNA: TGTGCCAGCAGCTCCCTAGGGGGAGCGAGTGAGCAGTTCTTC; CDR3 protein: CASSSLGGASEQFF
clone size: NA; J gene: TRBJ1-2; D gene: TRBD1; V gene: TRBV2; CDR3 DNA: TGTGCCAGCAGCCCCCCACAGGGGATAGGCTATGGCTACACCTTC; CDR3 protein: CASSPPQGIGYGYTF
clone size: NA; J gene: TRBJ1-2; D gene: TRBD1; V gene: TRBV27; CDR3 DNA: TGTGCCAGCAGTTTTACAGGGGCGGGTGGCTACACCTTC; CDR3 protein: CASSFTGAGGYTF
clone size: NA; J gene: TRBJ2-2; D gene: TRBD2; V gene: TRBV5-1; CDR3 DNA: TGCGCCAGCAGCAATACCCTAGGGACTAGCGGGTCCGGGGAGCTGTTTTTT; CDR3 protein: CASSNTLGTSGSGELFF
clone size: NA; J gene: TRBJ2-3; D gene: NA; V gene: TRBV18; CDR3 DNA: TGTGCCAGCGGACCTAATAGCGGAGGGGGCACAGATACGCAGTATTTT; CDR3 protein: CASGPNSGGGTDTQYF
clone size: NA; J gene: TRBJ1-3; D gene: NA; V gene: TRBV18; CDR3 DNA: TGTGCCAGCTCACCCGGACAGATCTCTGGAAACACCATATATTTT; CDR3 protein: CASSPGQISGNTIYF
clone size: NA; J gene: TRBJ2-3; D gene: TRBD2; V gene: TRBV11-2; CDR3 DNA: TGTGCCAGCAGCTTTGGCCGGACTAGCGGAGGTAGCACAGATACGCAGTATTTT; CDR3 protein: CASSFGRTSGGSTDTQYF
clone size: NA; J gene: TRBJ2-7; D gene: NA; V gene: TRBV7-9; CDR3 DNA: TGTGCCAGCAGCTTAGGGGCAGGGCTTGACTACGAGCAGTACTTC; CDR3 protein: CASSLGAGLDYEQYF
clone size: NA; J gene: TRBJ2-2; D gene: NA; V gene: TRBV11-2; CDR3 DNA: TGTGCCAGCAGCACCGGGACTGGTGACACCGGGGAGCTGTTTTTT; CDR3 protein: CASSTGTGDTGELFF
clone size: NA; J gene: TRBJ1-1; D gene: TRBD1; V gene: TRBV11-2; CDR3 DNA: TGTGCCAGCAGCTTGAGGGGACAGGAGGAAGCTTTCTTT; CDR3 protein: CASSLRGQEEAFF
clone size: NA; J gene: TRBJ1-2; D gene: NA; V gene: TRBV27; CDR3 DNA: TGTGCCAGCAGTTTCAATTCCCGGGGGAAAGGCTACACCTTC; CDR3 protein: CASSFNSRGKGYTF
clone size: NA; J gene: TRBJ2-7; D gene: NA; V gene: TRBV19; CDR3 DNA: TGTGCCAGTGCCGGGACTCCAGACGAGCAGTACTTC; CDR3 protein: CASAGTPDEQYF
clone size: NA; J gene: TRBJ2-3; D gene: TRBD2; V gene: TRBV29-1; CDR3 DNA: TGCAGCGTTGAAGCATTGTGGCTAGCGGGAGGTCCAGGGTTCACAGATACGCAGTATTTT; CDR3 protein: CSVEALWLAGGPGFTDTQYF
clone size: once; J gene: TRBJ2-7; D gene: TRBD2; V gene: TRBV10-3; CDR3 DNA: TGTGCCATCCTTCCTAGCGGGACAAGAGAGCAGTACTTC; CDR3 protein: CAILPSGTREQYF
clone size: NA; J gene: TRBJ1-1; D gene: TRBD1; V gene: TRBV6-1; CDR3 DNA: TGTGCCAGCACCCTACAGGGGAGGAACACTGAAGCTTTCTTT; CDR3 protein: CASTLQGRNTEAFF
clone size: few; J gene: TRBJ2-2; D gene: TRBD2; V gene: TRBV5-4; CDR3 DNA: TGTGCCAGCAGCTTCGGACGTGCGGGGGAGGGGGAGCTGTTTTTT; CDR3 protein: CASSFGRAGEGELFF
clone size: NA; J gene: TRBJ1-1; D gene: NA; V gene: TRBV23-1; CDR3 DNA: TGCGCCAGCAGTCAAAAAGAGCGTGAAGCTTTCTTT; CDR3 protein: CASSQKEREAFF
clone size: NA; J gene: TRBJ2-7; D gene: TRBD2; V gene: TRBV7-9; CDR3 DNA: TGTTCCAGCAGCTTAGGCGGTCAGCGGGGATCCTCCTACGAGCAGTACTTC; CDR3 protein: CSSSLGGQRGSSYEQYF
clone size: NA; J gene: TRBJ2-7; D gene: TRBD2; V gene: TRBV9; CDR3 DNA: TGTGCCAGCAGCGCCGGACTAGCGGGCTACGAGCAGTACTTC; CDR3 protein: CASSAGLAGYEQYF
clone size: NA; J gene: TRBJ1-4; D gene: NA; V gene: TRBV7-9; CDR3 DNA: TGTGCCAGCAGCTTAGCGTTACGCCCCGGGACAACAACTAATGAAAAACTGTTTTTT; CDR3 protein: CASSLALRPGTTTNEKLFF
clone size: NA; J gene: TRBJ2-6; D gene: NA; V gene: TRBV7-9; CDR3 DNA: TGTGCCAGCAGCTTCCGGGACTCTGGGGCCAACGTCCTGACTTTC; CDR3 protein: CASSFRDSGANVLTF
clone size: NA; J gene: TRBJ2-2; D gene: NA; V gene: TRBV7-3; CDR3 DNA: TGTGCCGGCAGTACGAGCGGACGGACCGGGGAGCTGTTTTTT; CDR3 protein: CAGSTSGRTGELFF
clone size: NA; J gene: TRBJ2-1; D gene: NA; V gene: TRBV2; CDR3 DNA: TGTGCCAGCAAGGGGTCTAGCGCGGTCAATGAGCAGTTCTTC; CDR3 protein: CASKGSSAVNEQFF
clone size: few; J gene: TRBJ2-7; D gene: TRBD1; V gene: TRBV4-1; CDR3 DNA: TGCGCCAGCAGCCAAAGTCCCGGGACAGGGTCCTACGAGCAGTACTTC; CDR3 protein: CASSQSPGTGSYEQYF
clone size: NA; J gene: TRBJ2-1; D gene: TRBD2; V gene: TRBV6-1; CDR3 DNA: TGTGCCAGCAGTGAAGTGGGAGGGGTCTCCTACAATGAGCAGTTCTTC; CDR3 protein: CASSEVGGVSYNEQFF
clone size: NA; J gene: TRBJ2-3; D gene: NA; V gene: TRBV29-1; CDR3 DNA: TGCAGCGTTGCCAGGGGTAGCACAGATACGCAGTATTTT; CDR3 protein: CSVARGSTDTQYF
clone size: NA; J gene: TRBJ1-1; D gene: NA; V gene: TRBV28; CDR3 DNA: TGTGCCAGCAGTCCCGTCTCCGTTTATCGTGAAGCTTTCTTT; CDR3 protein: CASSPVSVYREAFF
clone size: few; J gene: TRBJ2-5; D gene: TRBD2; V gene: TRBV5-1; CDR3 DNA: TGCGCCAGCAGCCCCCGGACTAGCGGAGGGGGAGAGACCCAGTACTTC; CDR3 protein: CASSPRTSGGGETQYF
clone size: once; J gene: TRBJ2-7; D gene: NA; V gene: TRBV5-6; CDR3 DNA: TGTGCCAGCAGCTTCTTGGGCAGGGGACCCTACGAGCAGTACTTC; CDR3 protein: CASSFLGRGPYEQYF
clone size: NA; J gene: TRBJ2-3; D gene: TRBD1; V gene: TRBV13; CDR3 DNA: TGTGCCAGCAGCCCCGGACAGGGAAGATCGGATACGCAGTATTTT; CDR3 protein: CASSPGQGRSDTQYF
clone size: NA; J gene: TRBJ2-7; D gene: NA; V gene: TRBV6-1; CDR3 DNA: TGTGCCAGCAGTGAAGCCACCTACGGCGAGCAGTACTTC; CDR3 protein: CASSEATYGEQYF
clone size: NA; J gene: TRBJ1-1; D gene: TRBD1; V gene: TRBV4-2; CDR3 DNA: TGTGCCAGCAGCCAAGATGGCGACAGGGCCGCTTTCTTT; CDR3 protein: CASSQDGDRAAFF
clone size: once; J gene: TRBJ2-1; D gene: NA; V gene: TRBV4-1; CDR3 DNA: TGCGCCAGCAGCCAAGCGGCGGGGGCACAAAACAATGAGCAGTTCTTC; CDR3 protein: CASSQAAGAQNNEQFF
clone size: NA; J gene: TRBJ1-3; D gene: NA; V gene: TRBV21-1; CDR3 DNA: TGTGCCAGCAGCGAAAGCGACGGGGGAGGGGTGGAGAACACCATATATTTT; CDR3 protein: CASSESDGGGVENTIYF
clone size: few; J gene: TRBJ2-7; D gene: TRBD1; V gene: TRBV5-1; CDR3 DNA: TGCGCCAGCAGCTTAACCTCCGGGACAGGGGCCTACGAGCAGTACTTC; CDR3 protein: CASSLTSGTGAYEQYF
clone size: NA; J gene: TRBJ2-2; D gene: NA; V gene: TRBV28; CDR3 DNA: TGTGCCAGCAGATTTCCGGGACTCTTCAGCGGGGAGCTGTTTTTT; CDR3 protein: CASRFPGLFSGELFF
clone size: NA; J gene: TRBJ2-2; D gene: NA; V gene: TRBV10-3; CDR3 DNA: TGTGCCATCAGTGAACGGGAGCTAAGAAACACCGGGGAGCTGTTTTTT; CDR3 protein: CAISERELRNTGELFF
clone size: NA; J gene: TRBJ2-3; D gene: TRBD2; V gene: TRBV7-3; CDR3 DNA: TGTGCCAGCAGCCGGACTAGCGGGGCAGATACGCAGTATTTT; CDR3 protein: CASSRTSGADTQYF
clone size: NA; J gene: TRBJ1-2; D gene: NA; V gene: TRBV28; CDR3 DNA: TGTGCCAGCAGCCCCGGCGGAGGGCCGCACTATGGCTACACCTTC; CDR3 protein: CASSPGGGPHYGYTF
clone size: NA; J gene: TRBJ1-5; D gene: TRBD1; V gene: TRBV4-1; CDR3 DNA: TGCGCCAGCAGCCAAAGGTACAGGGGGCAGGGCAATCAGCCCCAGCATTTT; CDR3 protein: CASSQRYRGQGNQPQHF
clone size: NA; J gene: TRBJ2-5; D gene: NA; V gene: TRBV7-2; CDR3 DNA: TGTGCCAGCAGCCTATTTGACCAAGAGACCCAGTACTTC; CDR3 protein: CASSLFDQETQYF
clone size: NA; J gene: TRBJ2-5; D gene: NA; V gene: TRBV29-1; CDR3 DNA: TGCAGCGTTGCAGTAGCGGTGCAAGAGACCCAGTACTTC; CDR3 protein: CSVAVAVQETQYF
clone size: NA; J gene: TRBJ1-1; D gene: NA; V gene: TRBV5-1; CDR3 DNA: TGCGCCAGCAGCTTGGTGAGCCAAATGAACACTGAAGCTTTCTTT; CDR3 protein: CASSLVSQMNTEAFF